Following are 11 T cell receptor beta chains from one sample sequenced in a study of cytomegalovirus exposure and HLA in healthy donors. A multiplex PCR was run with 60 Vbeta primers and 13 Jbeta primers. The repertoire was sequenced with immunoSEQ multiplex PCR; TCRdb's copy has only in-frame clones and lacks some. The data show over 100,000 clones, about 62% seen once. The material sequenced was PBMCs. Every receptor here comes from a human donor in good health.

This sequence joins TRBV7-9 and TRBJ2-3; tentatively, D is TRBD2 (5 bases). The CDR3 runs 15 residues. Trimming left V 1 base short and J 2 bases short, with 10 bases between. Germline V lookup: CDR1 SEHNR, CDR2 FQNEAQ (reference sequence). Written as DNA, the CDR3 is TGTGCCAGCAGCTTAGGTGGGAGAGACACAGATACGCAGTATTTT. This codes for CASSLGGRDTDTQYF.

This clone was recorded a few times. V is TRBV6-1 and J is TRBJ2-5; D may be TRBD1 (5 bases). The CDR3 covers 15 residues. Germline assignment: CDR1 MNHNS and CDR2 SASEGT. The ends were cut back, 2 bases at V and 7 bases at J, with 17 bases in the middle. CDR3 coding DNA: TGTGCCAGCAGTGAACTCAGGGCCTCATGGGGGACCCAGTACTTC. This encodes CASSELRASWGTQYF.

This chain joins TRBV30 and TRBJ2-5; the D is unclear. The J call could be wrong; TRBJ2-7 is a better fit for the DNA end. The CDR3 runs to 13 residues. From germline, CDR1 is GTSNPN and CDR2 SVGIG (reference sequence). The DNA for the CDR3 is TGTGCCTGGAATCATGGGTGGGCCTACGAGCAGTACTTC. The encoded protein is CAWNHGWAYEQYF.

The chain is built from TRBV4-1 and TRBJ1-1; 8 nucleotides line up with TRBD1. Germline V gene lookup returns CDR1 MGHRA and CDR2 YSYEKL. V trimming: 5 bases; J trimming: 1 base; junction bases outside the gene matches: 6. This CDR3 is 15 amino acids long. CDR3 sequence: CASSYRQGTNTEAFF. The CDR3 DNA follows: TGCGCCAGCAGCTACAGACAGGGGACGAACACTGAAGCTTTCTTT.

This chain connects TRBV7-6 to TRBJ2-5, with 9 bases matching TRBD2. Losses at the gene ends were 1 base for V and 3 bases for J; bases not matched to a gene: 12. The CDR3 sequence is 18 residues long. Per the germline V gene, CDR1 is SGHVS and CDR2 is FNYEAQ. The CDR3 sequence: CASSLEAHVASGKETQYF. CDR3 nucleotide sequence: TGTGCCAGCAGCTTAGAGGCGCATGTAGCTAGCGGGAAAGAGACCCAGTACTTC.

This clone was observed a single time. This chain links TRBV19 with TRBJ2-1; 7 bases fit TRBD1. Trimming cost V 6 bases and J 3 bases; bases outside gene matches: 5. The CDR3 extends over 14 amino acids. The germline gives CDR1 LNHDA, CDR2 SQIVND (reference sequence). CDR3 DNA: TGTGCCAGTAGCCGGGACAGTAACTACAATGAGCAGTTCTTC. Its protein product is CASSRDSNYNEQFF.

V and J are TRBV11-2 and TRBJ1-4, with a possible D match to TRBD1 (5 bases). This CDR3 has 14 amino acids. Trimming stripped 7 bases from V and 8 bases from J, with 17 bases between. Germline V gene sequence: CDR1 SGHAT, CDR2 FQNNGV. The CDR3 loop is CASTPWGSGEKLFF. The CDR3 coding sequence is TGTGCCAGCACCCCGTGGGGCAGCGGGGAAAAACTGTTTTTT.

The rearrangement joins TRBV27 to TRBJ2-7, with a weak D call TRBD2 (5 bases). The CDR3 has 9 residues. Trimming removed 5 bases from V and 13 bases from J, with 9 bases in between. The germline gives CDR1 MNHEY, CDR2 SMNVEV (reference sequence). CDR3 sequence reads: CASSPRTYF. Here the CDR3 DNA reads TGTGCCAGCAGTCCAAGGACTTACTTC.

By share, this clone counts as medium-sized (0.01 to 0.1%). The V gene is TRBV5-1, the J gene TRBJ2-5; tentatively, D is TRBD2 (5 bases). Germline V lookup: CDR1 SGHRS, CDR2 YFSETQ. CDR3 length equals 13 residues. The V and J ends lost 4 bases and 4 bases respectively, with 11 bases between them. For the CDR3, the DNA is TGCGCCAGCAGCCCCTATGCGGGAGAGACCCAGTACTTC. Translated: CASSPYAGETQYF.

The chain recombines TRBV5-1 with TRBJ2-1, with D possibly matching TRBD2 (5 bases). V lost 0 bases to trimming and J lost 10 bases, with 14 bases between them. The CDR3 has 14 residues. The germline CDR1 and CDR2 sequences are SGHRS and YFSETQ. CDR3 sequence reads: CASSLAGVDREQFF. The DNA of the CDR3 is TGCGCCAGCAGCTTGGCCGGGGTTGATCGGGAGCAGTTCTTC.

The sample holds a few counts of this clone. This rearrangement joins TRBV27 to TRBJ2-2; 10 bases are shared with TRBD1. Germline V gene sequence: CDR1 MNHEY, CDR2 SMNVEV (reference sequence). J gave up 7 bases and V 2 bases, and 13 bases lay outside the gene matches. The CDR3 is 18 residues long. CDR3 nucleotide sequence: TGTGCCAGCAGTTTAAGGGGGGGGACAGGGGCAAGCATCGGGGAGCTGTTTTTT. This encodes CASSLRGGTGASIGELFF.